These 9 T cell receptor beta chains originate from one sample sequenced in a study of a mutant IDH1 vaccine in newly diagnosed glioma. Some clones are missing from TCRdb's copy, which holds only in-frame ones; the method was immunoSEQ multiplex PCR. Of approximately 40,000 clones in the sample, 84% are singletons; the top ten hold 2% to 2.5%. Which antigens these TCRs recognize remains unknown. Specified time point: week 11, during vaccination. In every dose of vaccine, 300 ug of mutant IDH1 20-mer peptide was given alongside topical imiquimod. The sample was PBMCs, taken from a glioma patient whose treatment included an IDH1 peptide vaccine. The receptors were sampled from a man aged 35-49 years with glioma.

In this sample, this clone turned up once. CDR3 bases: TGCAGCGTTTCTAACTCAGCGTATCCAGATACGCAGTATTTT. Encoded protein: CSVSNSAYPDTQYF. This chain joins TRBV29-1 and TRBJ2-3; D unclear. V was cut by 5 bases and J by 4 bases, with 16 bases left in between. This CDR3 has 14 residues. Germline V lookup: CDR1 SQVTM, CDR2 ANQGSEA.

The chain links TRBV5-4 to TRBJ2-5, with 8 bases fitting TRBD1. The CDR3 extends over 14 amino acids. Germline V gene sequence: CDR1 SGHNT, CDR2 YYREEE (reference sequence). V was pared by 4 bases and J by 5 bases, with 7 bases of the junction left unmatched. CDR3 in amino acids: CASSLRQGRETQYF. CDR3 sequence (DNA): TGTGCCAGCAGCCTCCGACAGGGGCGGGAGACCCAGTACTTC.

The chain couples TRBV6-5 to TRBJ2-7; D not resolved. In germline, CDR1 is MNHEY, CDR2 SVGAGI. This CDR3 region has 12 residues. The V gene lost 7 bases and the J gene lost 2 bases, with 9 bases spanning the gap. CDR3 coding DNA: TGTGCCAGCAAGTATCGGACCTACGAGCAGTACTTC. It codes for CASKYRTYEQYF.

The sample holds a few counts of this clone. The chain carries TRBV14 and TRBJ2-1; 12 bases line up with TRBD2. After removal of 1 base from V and 5 bases from J, the junction contained 12 bases not matched to a gene. Germline CDR1 and CDR2: SGHDN and FVKESK. This CDR3 is 19 amino acids long. CDR3 residues: CASSQVLRASGRVDNEQFF. The DNA of the CDR3 is TGTGCCAGCAGCCAAGTTCTGCGGGCTAGCGGGAGGGTGGACAATGAGCAGTTCTTC.

This chain links TRBV13 with TRBJ2-1; 8 nucleotides match TRBD2. Germline loops: CDR1 PRHDT, CDR2 FYEKMQ (reference sequence). Trimming at V came to 4 bases and at J to 11 bases, leaving 13 bases not matched to a gene. The CDR3 covers 15 residues. The CDR3 sequence: CASSSSGTSALKQFF. The DNA of the CDR3 is TGTGCCAGCAGCTCATCCGGGACTAGTGCCTTGAAGCAGTTCTTC. Complete variable domain (other parts from reference TRBV13 and TRBJ2-1): AAGVIQSPRHLIKEKRETATLKCYPIPRHDTVYWYQQGPGQDPQFLISFYEKMQSDKGSIPDRFSAQQFSDYHSELNMSSLELGDSALYFCASSSSGTSALKQFFGPGTRLTVL.

The J gene is TRBJ1-3, the V gene TRBV18; unclear D gene. Trimming shortened V by 0 bases and J by 5 bases, and 8 bases separated the two germline ends. The CDR3 consists of 14 residues. The germline gives CDR1 KGHSH, CDR2 LQKENI. The CDR3 region has the DNA TGTGCCAGCTCACCACCGAACGAGAGAAACACCATATATTTT. Translation gives CASSPPNERNTIYF.

The CDR3 is CASSRDRVVQYF. The CDR3, as DNA: TGTGCCAGCAGCCGGGACAGAGTGGTGCAGTACTTC. The chain recombines TRBV7-9 with TRBJ2-7; 7 positions match TRBD1. In germline, CDR1 is SEHNR, CDR2 FQNEAQ (reference sequence). This CDR3 region has 12 residues. Trimming took 5 bases from V and 9 from J; bases not matched to a gene: 7.

This chain links TRBV11-2 with TRBJ1-3, with a possible D match to TRBD1 (5 bases). The ends were cut back, 1 base at V and 1 base at J, with 11 bases in the middle. This CDR3 comprises 16 residues. Germline CDR1 SGHAT, CDR2 FQNNGV. The CDR3 coding sequence is TGTGCCAGCAGCTTAGGGGGCGATGGATCTGGAAACACCATATATTTT. Its translation is CASSLGGDGSGNTIYF.

The chain uses TRBV6-4 and TRBJ2-3; the match to TRBD2 covers 15 bases. The CDR3 covers 17 residues. J was trimmed by 3 bases and V by 6 bases; bases with no gene match: 7. Germline V gene data show CDR1 as MRHNA and CDR2 as SNTAGT. The CDR3 nucleotides read TGTGCCAGCAGCCCAGAAGGGACTAGCGGGAGGACAGATACGCAGTATTTT. Its translation is CASSPEGTSGRTDTQYF.